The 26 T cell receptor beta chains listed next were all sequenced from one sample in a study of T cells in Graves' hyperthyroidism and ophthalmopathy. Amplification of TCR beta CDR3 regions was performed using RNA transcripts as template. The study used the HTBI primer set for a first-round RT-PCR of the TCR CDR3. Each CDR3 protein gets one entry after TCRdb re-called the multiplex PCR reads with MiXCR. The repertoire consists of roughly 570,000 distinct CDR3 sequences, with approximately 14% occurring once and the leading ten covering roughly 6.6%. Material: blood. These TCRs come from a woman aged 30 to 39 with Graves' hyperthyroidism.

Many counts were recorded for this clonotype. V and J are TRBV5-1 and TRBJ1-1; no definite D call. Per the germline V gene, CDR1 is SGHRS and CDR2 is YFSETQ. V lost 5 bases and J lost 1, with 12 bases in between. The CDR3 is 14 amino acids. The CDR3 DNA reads TGCGCCAGCAGTTCAGTTTCATCGAACACTGAAGCTTTCTTT. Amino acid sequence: CASSSVSSNTEAFF.

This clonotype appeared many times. The chain's CDR3 is CASSWKTSESYEQYF. Written as DNA, the CDR3 is TGTGCCAGCAGCTGGAAGACTAGCGAGTCCTACGAGCAGTACTTC. The chain uses TRBV7-2 and TRBJ2-7; TRBD2 agrees at 8 bases. The CDR3 has 15 amino acids. Germline CDR1 and CDR2: SGHTA and FQGNSA. V trimming: 4 bases; J trimming: 1 base; junction bases outside the gene matches: 6.

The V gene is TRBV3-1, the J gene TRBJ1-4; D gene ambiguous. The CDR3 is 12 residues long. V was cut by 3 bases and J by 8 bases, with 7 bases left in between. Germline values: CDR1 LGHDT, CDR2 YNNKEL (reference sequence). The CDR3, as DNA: TGTGCCAGCAGCCAGGTCCGGGAAAAACTGTTTTTT. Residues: CASSQVREKLFF.

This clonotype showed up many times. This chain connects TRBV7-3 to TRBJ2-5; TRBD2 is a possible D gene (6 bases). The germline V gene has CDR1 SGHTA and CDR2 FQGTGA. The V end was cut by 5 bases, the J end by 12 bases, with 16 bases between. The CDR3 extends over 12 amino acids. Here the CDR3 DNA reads TGTGCCAGCAGCGCCCCCGGAGGGCATAAGTACTTC. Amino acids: CASSAPGGHKYF.

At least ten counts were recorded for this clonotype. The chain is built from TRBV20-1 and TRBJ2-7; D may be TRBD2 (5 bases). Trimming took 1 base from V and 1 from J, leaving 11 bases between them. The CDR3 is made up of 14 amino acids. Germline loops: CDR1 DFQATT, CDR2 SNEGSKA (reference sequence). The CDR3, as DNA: TGCAGTGCTAGAGTGTTAACTAGGTCCTACGAGCAGTACTTC. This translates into CSARVLTRSYEQYF.

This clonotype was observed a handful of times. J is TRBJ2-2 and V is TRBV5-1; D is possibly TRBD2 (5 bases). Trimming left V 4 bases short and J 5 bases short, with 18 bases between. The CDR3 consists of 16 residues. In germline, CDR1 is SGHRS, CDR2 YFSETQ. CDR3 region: CASSASPGIRTGELFF. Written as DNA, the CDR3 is TGCGCCAGCAGCGCCTCCCCGGGAATTCGTACCGGGGAGCTGTTTTTT.

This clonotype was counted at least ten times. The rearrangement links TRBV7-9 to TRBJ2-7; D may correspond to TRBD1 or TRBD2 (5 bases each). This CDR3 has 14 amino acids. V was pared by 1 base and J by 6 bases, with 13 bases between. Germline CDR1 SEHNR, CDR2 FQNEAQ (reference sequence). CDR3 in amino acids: CASSLVGAGGEQYF. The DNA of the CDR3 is TGTGCCAGCAGCTTAGTAGGGGCCGGAGGCGAGCAGTACTTC.

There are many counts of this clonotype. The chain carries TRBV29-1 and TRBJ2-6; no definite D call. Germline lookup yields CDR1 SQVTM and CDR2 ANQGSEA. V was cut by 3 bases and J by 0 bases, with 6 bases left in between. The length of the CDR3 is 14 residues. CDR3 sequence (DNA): TGCAGCGTTGATTTCGGCTCTGGGGCCAACGTCCTGACTTTC. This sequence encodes CSVDFGSGANVLTF.

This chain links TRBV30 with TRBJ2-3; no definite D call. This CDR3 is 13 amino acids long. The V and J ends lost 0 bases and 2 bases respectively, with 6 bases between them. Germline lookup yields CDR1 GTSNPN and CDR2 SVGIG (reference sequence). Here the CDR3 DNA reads TGTGCCTGGAGTGTGATCATCACAGATACGCAGTATTTT. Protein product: CAWSVIITDTQYF.

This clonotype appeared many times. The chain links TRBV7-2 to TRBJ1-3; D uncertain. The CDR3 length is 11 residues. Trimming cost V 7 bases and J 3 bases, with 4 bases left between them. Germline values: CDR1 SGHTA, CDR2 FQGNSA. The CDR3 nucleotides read TGTGCCAGCAACAATGGAAACACCATATATTTT. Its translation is CASNNGNTIYF.

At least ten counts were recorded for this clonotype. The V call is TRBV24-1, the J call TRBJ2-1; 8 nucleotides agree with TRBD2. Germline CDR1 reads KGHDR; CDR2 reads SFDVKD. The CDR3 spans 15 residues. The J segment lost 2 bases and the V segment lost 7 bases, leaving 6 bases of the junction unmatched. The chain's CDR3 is CATSQAGEAYNEQFF. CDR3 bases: TGTGCCACCAGCCAAGCGGGAGAGGCCTACAATGAGCAGTTCTTC.

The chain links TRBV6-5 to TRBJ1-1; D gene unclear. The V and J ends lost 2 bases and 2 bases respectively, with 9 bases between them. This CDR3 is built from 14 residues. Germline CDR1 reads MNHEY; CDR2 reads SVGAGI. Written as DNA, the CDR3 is TGTGCCAGCAGTTACAGAGGGCCAAACACTGAAGCTTTCTTT. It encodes CASSYRGPNTEAFF.

CDR3 coding DNA: TGTGCCAGCAGTGAGGGACAGCCTAATCAGCCCCAGCATTTT. Amino acids: CASSEGQPNQPQHF. The gene calls are TRBV6-1 and TRBJ1-5, with 7 bases lining up with TRBD1. The junction had 3 bases not matched to a gene; V was cut back by 3 bases and J by 4 bases. Germline assignment: CDR1 MNHNS and CDR2 SASEGT. This CDR3 is built from 14 residues.

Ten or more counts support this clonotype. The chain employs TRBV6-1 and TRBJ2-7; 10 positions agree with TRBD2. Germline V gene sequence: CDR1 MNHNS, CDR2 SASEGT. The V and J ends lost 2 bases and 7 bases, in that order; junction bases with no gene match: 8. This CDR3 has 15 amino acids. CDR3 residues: CASSEISGRAGEQYF. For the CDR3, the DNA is TGTGCCAGCAGTGAAATCAGCGGGAGGGCTGGGGAGCAGTACTTC.

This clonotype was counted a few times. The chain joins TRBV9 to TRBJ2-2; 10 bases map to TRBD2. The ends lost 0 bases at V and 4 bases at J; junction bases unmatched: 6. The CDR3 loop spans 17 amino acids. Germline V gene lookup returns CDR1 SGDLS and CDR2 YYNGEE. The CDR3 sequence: CASSVVPGLATTGELFF. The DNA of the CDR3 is TGTGCCAGCAGCGTAGTTCCGGGACTAGCGACCACCGGGGAGCTGTTTTTT. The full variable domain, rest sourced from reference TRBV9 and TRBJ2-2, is DSGVTQTPKHLITATGQRVTLRCSPRSGDLSVYWYQQSLDQGLQFLIQYYNGEERAKGNILERFSAQQFPDLHSELNLSSLELGDSALYFCASSVVPGLATTGELFFGEGSRLTVL.

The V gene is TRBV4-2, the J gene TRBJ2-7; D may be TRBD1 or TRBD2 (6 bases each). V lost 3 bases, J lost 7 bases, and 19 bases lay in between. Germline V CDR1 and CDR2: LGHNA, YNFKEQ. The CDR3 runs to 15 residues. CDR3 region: CASSQASEGDWEQYF. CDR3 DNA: TGTGCCAGCAGCCAGGCGTCTGAGGGGGACTGGGAGCAGTACTTC.

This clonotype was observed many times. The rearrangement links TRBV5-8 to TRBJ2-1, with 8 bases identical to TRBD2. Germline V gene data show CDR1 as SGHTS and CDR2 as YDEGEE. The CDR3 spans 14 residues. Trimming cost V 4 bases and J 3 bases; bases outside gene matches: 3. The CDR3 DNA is TGTGCCAGCAGCAAGACTAGCGTCTACAATGAGCAGTTCTTC. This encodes CASSKTSVYNEQFF.

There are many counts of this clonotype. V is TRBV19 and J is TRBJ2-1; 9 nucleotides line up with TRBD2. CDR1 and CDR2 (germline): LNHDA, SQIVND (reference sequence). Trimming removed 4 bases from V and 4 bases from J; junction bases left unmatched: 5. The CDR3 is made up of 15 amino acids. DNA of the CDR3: TGTGCCAGTAGTACCGGACTAGCGAGTTACAATGAGCAGTTCTTC. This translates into CASSTGLASYNEQFF.

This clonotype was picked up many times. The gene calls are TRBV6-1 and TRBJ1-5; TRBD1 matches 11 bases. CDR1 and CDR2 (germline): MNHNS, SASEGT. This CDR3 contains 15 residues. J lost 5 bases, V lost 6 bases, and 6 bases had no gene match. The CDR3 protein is CASRRTGGLYQPQHF. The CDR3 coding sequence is TGTGCCAGCAGGAGGACAGGGGGCCTGTATCAGCCCCAGCATTTT.

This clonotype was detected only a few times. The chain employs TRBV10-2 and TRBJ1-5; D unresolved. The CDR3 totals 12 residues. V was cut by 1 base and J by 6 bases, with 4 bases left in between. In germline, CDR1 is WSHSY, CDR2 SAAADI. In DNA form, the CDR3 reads TGCGCCAGCAGTGAGTTATTTCAGCCCCAGCATTTT. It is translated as CASSELFQPQHF.

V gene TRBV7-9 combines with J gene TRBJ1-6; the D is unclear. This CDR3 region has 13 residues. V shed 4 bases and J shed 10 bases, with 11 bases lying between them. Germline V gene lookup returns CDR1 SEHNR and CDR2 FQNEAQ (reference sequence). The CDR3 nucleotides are TGTGCCAGCAGCTCCTTGTTAGGCTCACCCCTCCACTTT. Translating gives CASSSLLGSPLHF.

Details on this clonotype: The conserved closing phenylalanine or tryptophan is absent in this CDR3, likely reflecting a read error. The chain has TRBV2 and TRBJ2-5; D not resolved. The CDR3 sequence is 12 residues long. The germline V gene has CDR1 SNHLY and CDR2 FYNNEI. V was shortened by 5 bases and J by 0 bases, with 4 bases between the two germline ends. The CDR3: CASSSYQETQYS. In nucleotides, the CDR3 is TGTGCCAGCAGTTCATACCAAGAGACCCAGTACTCC.

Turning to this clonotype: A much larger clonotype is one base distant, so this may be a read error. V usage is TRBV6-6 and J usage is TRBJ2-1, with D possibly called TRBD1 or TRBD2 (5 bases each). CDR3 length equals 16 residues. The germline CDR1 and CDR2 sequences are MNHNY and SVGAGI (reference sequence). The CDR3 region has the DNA TGTGCCAGCGGTTACTCCGGGACCCCCGTGGACAATGAGCAGTTCTTC. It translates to CASGYSGTPVDNEQFF.

The CDR3 DNA is TGCAGTGCTAGAGGCCCGGGGAAGACAAAAGAGACCCAGTACTTC. It translates to CSARGPGKTKETQYF. V and J are TRBV20-1 and TRBJ2-5; possibly TRBD2 for D (5 bases). The V gene's germline CDR1 is DFQATT and CDR2 SNEGSKA (reference sequence). This CDR3 comprises 15 residues. Trimming removed 1 base at V and 3 bases at J, with 15 bases between.

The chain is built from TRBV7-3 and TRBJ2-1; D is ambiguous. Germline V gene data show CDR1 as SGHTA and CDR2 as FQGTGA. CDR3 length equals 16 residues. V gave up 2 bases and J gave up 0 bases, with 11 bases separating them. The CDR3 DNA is TGTGCCAGCAGCTTACAGCTAACCCACTCCTACAATGAGCAGTTCTTC. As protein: CASSLQLTHSYNEQFF.

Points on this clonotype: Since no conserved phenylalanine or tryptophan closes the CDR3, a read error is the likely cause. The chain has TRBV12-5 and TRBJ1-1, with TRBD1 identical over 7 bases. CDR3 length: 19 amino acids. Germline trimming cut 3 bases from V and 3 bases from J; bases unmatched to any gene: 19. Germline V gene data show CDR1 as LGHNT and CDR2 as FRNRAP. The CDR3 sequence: CASGFQPGTEGPKDTEAFL. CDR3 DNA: TGTGCTAGTGGTTTCCAACCCGGGACAGAAGGCCCCAAGGACACTGAAGCTTTCCTT.